The 30 T cell receptor beta chains below all came from one sample that was sequenced in a study of OX40 agonist ivuxolimab in advanced cancers. Some clones are missing from TCRdb's copy, which holds only in-frame ones; the method was immunoSEQ multiplex PCR. The data show 52,000 or so clones, with over 90% seen just once and 15% to 20% held by the top ten. The source material was CD4+ or CD8+ T cells sorted from blood, sampled in a trial of the OX40 agonist ivuxolimab. These receptors were collected from an adult with an advanced solid tumor such as melanoma, head and neck, liver or kidney cancer.

This chain links TRBV2 with TRBJ2-1, with TRBD2 matching over 14 bases. Looked up from germline, CDR1 is SNHLY and CDR2 is FYNNEI. V lost 4 bases, J lost 7 bases, and 12 bases stayed unmatched. The length of the CDR3 is 18 residues. The CDR3 DNA reads TGTGCCAGCAGTGGCGGGACTAGCGGGAGTTCTGGTCGGAATGAGCAGTTCTTC. Amino acids: CASSGGTSGSSGRNEQFF.

V usage is TRBV15 and J usage is TRBJ2-2; 11 nucleotides agree with TRBD2. J was trimmed by 4 bases and V by 6 bases; bases with no gene match: 10. This CDR3 has 17 amino acids. Per germline, CDR1 LNHNV and CDR2 YYDKDF (reference sequence). The CDR3, as DNA: TGTGCCACCAGTGACTTCGGGGGACTAGCGGTCACCGGGGAGCTGTTTTTT. Protein: CATSDFGGLAVTGELFF.

The chain is built from TRBV27 and TRBJ1-5; D not certain. Germline assignment: CDR1 MNHEY and CDR2 SMNVEV (reference sequence). V gave up 3 bases and J gave up 4 bases, with 13 bases separating them. This CDR3 comprises 15 residues. In DNA form, the CDR3 reads TGTGCCAGCAGTTTTAAGGGCAGCAAAAATCAGCCCCAGCATTTT. It is translated as CASSFKGSKNQPQHF.

The V gene is TRBV28, the J gene TRBJ1-2; a possible D gene is TRBD1 (6 bases). The CDR3 spans 14 residues. Trimming shortened V by 3 bases and J by 6 bases, and 14 bases separated the two germline ends. Germline V gene data show CDR1 as MDHEN and CDR2 as SYDVKM. CDR3 amino acids: CASSFIQGINGYTF. The CDR3, as DNA: TGTGCCAGCAGTTTCATACAGGGAATTAATGGCTACACCTTC.

This clone was seen only once. This chain joins TRBV9 and TRBJ1-5; D remains ambiguous. The V end was cut by 0 bases, the J end by 3 bases, with 1 base between. This CDR3 region has 12 residues. Germline-derived CDR1 and CDR2 are SGDLS and YYNGEE. The CDR3: CASSVDNQPQHF. Written as DNA, the CDR3 is TGTGCCAGCAGCGTAGACAATCAGCCCCAGCATTTT.

The J gene is TRBJ2-5, the V gene TRBV6-1, with D possibly called TRBD1 or TRBD2 (5 bases each). Germline values: CDR1 MNHNS, CDR2 SASEGT. V lost 4 bases and J lost 5, with 17 bases in between. The CDR3 has 15 residues. The chain's CDR3 is CASSVNDWDGETQYF. For the CDR3, the DNA is TGTGCCAGCAGTGTAAACGACTGGGACGGGGAGACCCAGTACTTC.

The chain has TRBV6-5 and TRBJ2-3; D not certain. This CDR3 is built from 13 residues. CDR1 is MNHEY and CDR2 is SVGAGI in the germline V gene. The germline V and J ends were trimmed by 1 base and 10 bases, with 12 bases remaining between them. The DNA of the CDR3 is TGTGCCAGCAGTTACTTCTCGGGTGAGGCGCAGTATTTT. Encoded protein: CASSYFSGEAQYF.

J is TRBJ1-1 and V is TRBV6-5; no clear D. CDR1 and CDR2 (germline): MNHEY, SVGAGI. The CDR3 spans 13 residues. With 0 bases removed from V and 7 bases from J, the gap between germline ends came to 9 bases. The CDR3, as DNA: TGTGCCAGCAGTTACTCAGGGATCGGTGAAGCTTTCTTT. It is translated as CASSYSGIGEAFF.

V is TRBV6-1 and J is TRBJ2-5; no definite D call. V was cut by 11 bases and J by 2 bases, with 21 bases left in between. Germline values: CDR1 MNHNS, CDR2 SASEGT. The CDR3 length is 15 residues. The CDR3 loop is CAAAGPSSIQETQYF. The CDR3 DNA sequence: TGTGCCGCCGCCGGACCCTCGTCTATTCAAGAGACCCAGTACTTC.

V and J are TRBV2 and TRBJ2-7; D uncertain. Germline-derived CDR1 and CDR2 are SNHLY and FYNNEI. The CDR3 is 15 amino acids. Between the trimmed V and J ends, which lost 6 bases and 3 bases, there was a span of 18 bases. The CDR3 DNA reads as TGTGCCAGCAGGGGCTGGACCGAAGGGAACTACGAGCAGTACTTC. Translated: CASRGWTEGNYEQYF.

The chain is built from TRBV12-5 and TRBJ2-1; 8 bases align to TRBD2. This CDR3 spans 17 amino acids. Trimming took 3 bases from V and 0 from J; bases not matched to a gene: 7. The germline V gene has CDR1 LGHNT and CDR2 FRNRAP. The CDR3 sequence: CASGLQLAELSYNEQFF. The DNA of the CDR3 is TGTGCTAGTGGTTTACAACTAGCGGAGCTCTCCTACAATGAGCAGTTCTTC.

The rearrangement joins TRBV25-1 to TRBJ2-4, with D tentatively TRBD1 (6 bases). The CDR3 has 16 amino acids. V shed 8 bases and J shed 0 bases, with 17 bases lying between them. Per the germline V gene, CDR1 is MGHDK and CDR2 is SYGVNS. CDR3 DNA sequence: TGTGCCAGCCCGTATCGGACAGCTCTAGCCAAAAACATTCAGTACTTC. Translating gives CASPYRTALAKNIQYF.

The V and J genes are TRBV15 and TRBJ1-2; the D gene is possibly TRBD1 (6 bases). V lost 1 base to trimming and J lost 5 bases, with 14 bases between them. The CDR3 has 15 amino acids. CDR1 LNHNV and CDR2 YYDKDF come from the germline V gene (reference sequence). The CDR3 sequence is CATSRGDMEEYGYTF. The CDR3 DNA sequence: TGTGCCACCAGCAGAGGGGACATGGAAGAATATGGCTACACCTTC.

The chain couples TRBV19 to TRBJ1-2, with 11 positions matching TRBD1. Germline V lookup: CDR1 LNHDA, CDR2 SQIVND (reference sequence). The CDR3 runs 16 residues. Losses at the gene ends were 0 bases for V and 8 bases for J; bases not matched to a gene: 8. CDR3 nucleotide sequence: TGTGCCAGTAGTATAGATCCAGGACAGGGGGCGCCGGGCTACACCTTC. Residues: CASSIDPGQGAPGYTF.

This chain's CDR3 is CASSYYSGSTDTQYF. The CDR3 bases are TGTGCCAGCAGTTACTATAGCGGGAGCACAGATACGCAGTATTTT. The chain couples TRBV6-6 to TRBJ2-3; 7 bases align to TRBD2. This CDR3 spans 15 amino acids. With 1 base clipped from V and 0 bases from J, the junction kept 1 base outside the gene matches. Germline V gene data show CDR1 as MNHNY and CDR2 as SVGAGI (reference sequence).

The genes are TRBV10-1 and TRBJ2-7, with TRBD2 matching 7 bases. The CDR3 length is 15 residues. V was clipped by 10 bases and J by 3 bases; unmatched bases: 15. CDR1 is WNHNN, CDR2 SYGVQD, per germline (reference sequence). CDR3 amino acids: CANILARRVYYEQYF. The CDR3 DNA reads as TGCGCCAACATACTAGCGAGAAGGGTCTACTACGAGCAGTACTTC.

The chain is built from TRBV27 and TRBJ2-1, with 8 bases fitting TRBD1. The CDR3 length is 15 residues. The trim removed 4 bases at V and 4 bases at J, leaving 6 bases unmatched. The germline V gene encodes CDR1 MNHEY and CDR2 SMNVEV (reference sequence). The CDR3 loop is CASSSPGQAYNEQFF. DNA for the CDR3: TGTGCCAGCAGTTCCCCGGGACAGGCGTACAATGAGCAGTTCTTC.

The DNA for the CDR3 is TGTGCCAGCGGGTCGGGTGGGCAGCCCCAGCATTTT. The encoded protein is CASGSGGQPQHF. The V and J genes are TRBV27 and TRBJ1-5; D gene uncertain. V lost 8 bases to trimming and J lost 7 bases, with 12 bases between them. Germline V gene data show CDR1 as MNHEY and CDR2 as SMNVEV (reference sequence). The CDR3 length is 12 residues.

This sequence joins TRBV23-1 and TRBJ1-1; no clear D gene. TRBV23-1 is flagged as an ORF with uncertain function. Trimming took off 1 base at V and 7 bases at J, with 10 bases between the two ends. This CDR3 has 13 amino acids. The CDR3, as DNA: TGCGCCAGCAGTCAATTTGTACGGAATGAAGCTTTCTTT. It is translated as CASSQFVRNEAFF.

This chain connects TRBV5-4 to TRBJ2-7; D may be TRBD1 (6 bases). This CDR3 region has 14 residues. V lost 5 bases, J lost 4 bases, and 16 bases lay in between. Germline CDR1 is SGHNT and CDR2 is YYREEE (reference sequence). For the CDR3, the DNA is TGTGCCAGCAGGCCACCGGGACAAACTTACGAGCAGTACTTC. This sequence encodes CASRPPGQTYEQYF.

The chain uses TRBV9 and TRBJ1-5; a possible D gene is TRBD1 (6 bases). V was pared by 7 bases and J by 5 bases, with 10 bases between. This CDR3 has 12 amino acids. The V gene's germline CDR1 is SGDLS and CDR2 YYNGEE. As DNA, the CDR3 is TGTGCCAGCGGGGGGGCGGATCAGCCCCAGCATTTT. It is translated as CASGGADQPQHF.

J is TRBJ2-6 and V is TRBV7-9; D is uncertain. Trimming removed 6 bases at V and 5 bases at J, with 5 bases between. Germline values: CDR1 SEHNR, CDR2 FQNEAQ (reference sequence). The CDR3 runs 12 residues. This chain's CDR3 is CASSPWANVLTF. The CDR3 DNA reads TGTGCCAGCAGTCCTTGGGCCAACGTCCTGACTTTC.

The J gene is TRBJ2-3, the V gene TRBV4-1; 12 positions match TRBD2. This CDR3 is 17 amino acids long. With V trimmed by 1 base and J by 3 bases, 5 bases remained unmatched. Germline CDR1 and CDR2: MGHRA and YSYEKL. The DNA of the CDR3 is TGCGCCAGCAGCCAAGGGTTCACTAGCGGGAGGACAGATACGCAGTATTTT. As protein: CASSQGFTSGRTDTQYF.

The chain employs TRBV4-2 and TRBJ2-1; a possible D gene is TRBD2 (5 bases). Germline CDR1 is LGHNA and CDR2 is YNFKEQ. V lost 1 base to trimming and J lost 7 bases, with 14 bases between them. CDR3 length: 15 residues. CDR3 sequence (DNA): TGTGCCAGCAGCCAAGGGTGGGGAGAGGTGAATGAGCAGTTCTTC. This gives the protein CASSQGWGEVNEQFF.

CDR3 in amino acids: CASSARDRTFNEQFF. The CDR3 bases are TGTGCCAGCAGCGCCCGGGACAGAACGTTCAATGAGCAGTTCTTC. V and J are TRBV11-3 and TRBJ2-1; TRBD1 matches at 7 bases. CDR1 SGHNT and CDR2 YENEEA come from the germline V gene. There are 15 residues in the CDR3. The junction had 10 bases not matched to a gene; V was cut back by 5 bases and J by 6 bases.

The J gene is TRBJ1-5, the V gene TRBV10-3, with TRBD1 matching 9 bases. V lost 1 base, J lost 3 bases, and 4 bases stayed unmatched. From germline, CDR1 is ENHRY and CDR2 SYGVKD. The CDR3 runs 16 residues. CDR3 DNA sequence: TGTGCCATCAGTGAGTTGGGGACAGGGAACAATCAGCCCCAGCATTTT. It codes for CAISELGTGNNQPQHF.

This clone was seen only once. The chain employs TRBV9 and TRBJ2-5; TRBD1 might be the D (5 bases). Germline V gives CDR1 SGDLS, CDR2 YYNGEE. CDR3 length: 16 amino acids. V shed 0 bases and J shed 1 base, with 13 bases lying between them. The CDR3 reads CASSVVAGKGQETQYF. The CDR3 nucleotides are TGTGCCAGCAGCGTAGTAGCAGGGAAGGGCCAAGAGACCCAGTACTTC. The full variable domain, rest sourced from reference TRBV9 and TRBJ2-5, is DSGVTQTPKHLITATGQRVTLRCSPRSGDLSVYWYQQSLDQGLQFLIQYYNGEERAKGNILERFSAQQFPDLHSELNLSSLELGDSALYFCASSVVAGKGQETQYFGPGTRLLVL.

The chain joins TRBV4-3 to TRBJ2-5, with TRBD1 matching 7 bases. Germline V lookup: CDR1 LGHNA, CDR2 YSLEER. The CDR3 is 17 residues long. Germline trimming cut 0 bases from V and 5 bases from J; bases unmatched to any gene: 12. The CDR3 region is CASSQDLTGRWEETQYF. For the CDR3, the DNA is TGCGCCAGCAGCCAAGATCTGACAGGGCGCTGGGAGGAGACCCAGTACTTC.

The chain couples TRBV23-1 to TRBJ1-3, with D tentatively TRBD1 (5 bases). TRBV23-1 belongs to the ORF category, with a function that is uncertain. This CDR3 comprises 14 residues. V lost 4 bases, J lost 4 bases, and 11 bases lay in between. CDR3 DNA sequence: TGCGCCAGCAGTCTTCAGGGAGCGGGAAACACCATATATTTT. Translating it yields CASSLQGAGNTIYF.

The chain links TRBV6-6 to TRBJ1-2, with no clear D. The V and J ends lost 6 bases and 8 bases respectively, with 13 bases between them. There are 12 residues in the CDR3. Germline V gene data show CDR1 as MNHNY and CDR2 as SVGAGI (reference sequence). The CDR3 sequence is CASSLALKGYTF. In DNA, the CDR3 is TGTGCCAGCAGCTTGGCCCTAAAGGGCTACACCTTC.